This TCR beta chain was captured by sequencing in a study of Ad26.COV2.S vaccination and SARS-CoV-2 variants. This table comes from immunoSEQ multiplex PCR, and its TCRdb copy is limited to in-frame clones, with some not included. The sample has over 400,000 clones; 80% to 95% are singletons. Indicated treatment: 19 received Ad26.COV2.S at low or high dose, single or two shots; a few received placebo; per-sample allocation not given. The study sampled participants on day 63 after the first vaccine or placebo injection. Per the germline V gene, CDR1 is LNHDA and CDR2 is SQIVND (reference sequence). The V segment lost 5 bases and the J segment 0 bases; nucleotides outside the gene matches: 2. This CDR3 contains 16 residues.

The input for sequencing was peripheral blood, taken in a trial of Ad26.COV2.S vaccine versus placebo. The rearrangement joins TRBV19 to TRBJ2-2, with 11 nucleotides matching TRBD2. This sequence was found in a person aged 18 to 65 who received the Ad26.COV2.S COVID-19 vaccine or a placebo. CDR3 region: CASSGGLAANTGELFF. The CDR3 region has the DNA TGTGCCAGTAGTGGGGGACTAGCGGCGAACACCGGGGAGCTGTTTTTT. The full variable domain, in which reference TRBV19 and TRBJ2-2 provide the parts outside the CDR3, is DGGITQSPKYLFRKEGQNVTLSCEQNLNHDAMYWYRQDPGQGLRLIYYSQIVNDFQKGDIAEGYSVSREKKESFPLTVTSAQKNPTAFYLCASSGGLAANTGELFFGEGSRLTVL.